Listed here are 32 T cell receptor beta chains from one sample, sequenced in a study of blood T cell repertoires in COVID-19. TCRdb's table, derived via immunoSEQ multiplex PCR, lists solely in-frame clones and lacks some. This sample has around 200,000 clones; approximately 80% occur once, and the top ten carry around 6.3%. Sequencing was done on a sample of peripheral blood. The receptor source for this set is a woman between 35 and 50 years old with COVID-19, enrolled during active disease.

V is TRBV5-6 and J is TRBJ1-2; D unresolved. CDR1 is SGHDT, CDR2 YYEEEE, per germline. The CDR3 contains 10 residues. Trimming shortened V by 5 bases and J by 6 bases, and 5 bases separated the two germline ends. CDR3 amino acids: CASSPDGYTF. The DNA for the CDR3 is TGTGCCAGCAGTCCCGATGGCTACACCTTC.

This clone was seen once. The chain recombines TRBV6-5 with TRBJ1-1; 7 bases map to TRBD1. Germline V CDR1 and CDR2: MNHEY, SVGAGI. The CDR3 extends over 13 amino acids. J gave up 5 bases and V 6 bases, and 6 bases lay outside the gene matches. CDR3 sequence reads: CASRRHRGTEAFF. The DNA of the CDR3 is TGTGCCAGCAGAAGACACAGGGGAACTGAAGCTTTCTTT.

Here the CDR3 DNA reads TGTGCCAGCAGCCCTCTAGCGGGGGGCCGCAATGAGCAGTTCTTC. This encodes CASSPLAGGRNEQFF. The chain links TRBV7-2 to TRBJ2-1; 11 nucleotides agree with TRBD2. Germline CDR1 is SGHTA and CDR2 is FQGNSA. With V trimmed by 5 bases and J by 6 bases, 6 bases remained unmatched. This CDR3 comprises 15 residues.

The chain has TRBV11-3 and TRBJ2-5, with D tentatively TRBD2 (5 bases). V shed 3 bases and J shed 2 bases, with 22 bases lying between them. The CDR3 contains 18 residues. Germline-derived CDR1 and CDR2 are SGHNT and YENEEA. The CDR3 reads CASSFSPLLIGVQETQYF. The CDR3 DNA reads TGTGCCAGCAGCTTCTCGCCACTTCTAATCGGGGTTCAAGAGACCCAGTACTTC.

This clone was seen only a few times. The chain employs TRBV6-5 and TRBJ2-7; D perhaps matches TRBD1 (5 bases). Trimming left V 2 bases short and J 5 bases short, with 16 bases between. The CDR3 runs 15 residues. Per germline, CDR1 MNHEY and CDR2 SVGAGI. CDR3 amino acids: CASSYLTLRANEQYF. CDR3 sequence (DNA): TGTGCCAGCAGTTACCTCACTCTCAGGGCGAACGAGCAGTACTTC.

V is TRBV16 and J is TRBJ1-6; D perhaps matches TRBD1 (6 bases). This CDR3 region has 17 residues. Between the trimmed V and J ends, which lost 1 base and 3 bases, there was a span of 13 bases. The germline V gene encodes CDR1 KGHSY and CDR2 FQNENV. The CDR3 loop reads CASSQLETGVYNSPLHF. CDR3 nucleotide sequence: TGTGCCAGCAGCCAATTGGAGACAGGAGTCTATAATTCACCCCTCCACTTT.

This clone was seen a single time. The chain combines TRBV7-2 with TRBJ2-7, with D hard to call. The CDR3 is made up of 13 amino acids. CDR1 is SGHTA, CDR2 FQGNSA, per germline. Trimming cost V 4 bases and J 4 bases, with 11 bases left between them. CDR3 loop: CASSYFPRYEQYF. Written as DNA, the CDR3 is TGTGCCAGCAGCTACTTCCCCCGTTACGAGCAGTACTTC.

The CDR3 nucleotides read TGCAGCGCCATCGGGGACAGCCTCCAGCATTTT. Protein sequence: CSAIGDSLQHF. The V call is TRBV29-1, the J call TRBJ1-5, with 7 bases lining up with TRBD1. The ends lost 7 bases at V and 12 bases at J; junction bases unmatched: 9. CDR3 length: 11 amino acids. In germline, CDR1 is SQVTM, CDR2 ANQGSEA.

Here the CDR3 reads CASSLLPPDRALNEKLFF. In nucleotides, the CDR3 is TGTGCCAGCAGCCTTTTACCCCCCGACAGAGCCCTTAATGAAAAACTGTTTTTT. The chain couples TRBV7-3 to TRBJ1-4, with D possibly TRBD1 on 5 matching bases. CDR3 size: 18 residues. The V and J ends lost 5 bases and 4 bases respectively, with 23 bases between them. Per germline, CDR1 SGHTA and CDR2 FQGTGA.

The chain combines TRBV9 with TRBJ1-4, with 8 bases identical to TRBD1. V shed 1 base and J 6 bases; nucleotides not matched to a gene: 5. CDR1 is SGDLS, CDR2 YYNGEE, per germline. This CDR3 contains 15 residues. CDR3: CASSVSGTGDEKLFF. CDR3 DNA: TGTGCCAGCAGCGTATCCGGGACAGGCGATGAAAAACTGTTTTTT.

V usage is TRBV5-5 and J usage is TRBJ1-6, with D hard to call. CDR3 length: 13 residues. The germline CDR1 and CDR2 sequences are SGHKS and YYEKEE (reference sequence). The V end lost 6 bases, the J end lost 10 bases, and 14 bases lay between the germline ends. The CDR3 reads CASTLILLSPLHF. In DNA, the CDR3 is TGTGCCAGCACCCTTATTTTACTGTCACCCCTCCACTTT.

This clone was counted a single time. This sequence joins TRBV7-9 and TRBJ1-2; 7 bases are a match to TRBD1. This CDR3 has 13 amino acids. The germline V gene encodes CDR1 SEHNR and CDR2 FQNEAQ (reference sequence). J was trimmed by 5 bases and V by 5 bases; bases with no gene match: 5. CDR3 protein: CASSTDRRYGYTF. CDR3 bases: TGTGCCAGCAGCACGGACAGGAGATATGGCTACACCTTC.

This chain links TRBV6-5 with TRBJ1-2; 9 bases match TRBD1. CDR3 size: 14 residues. CDR1 and CDR2 from the germline V gene are MNHEY and SVGAGI. V dropped 7 bases and J dropped 2; count of bases not matched to a gene: 5. CDR3 sequence reads: CASTGGQGNYGYTF. DNA of the CDR3: TGTGCCAGCACGGGGGGACAGGGAAACTATGGCTACACCTTC.

The chain has TRBV28 and TRBJ1-4; D possibly corresponds to TRBD1 (6 bases). V was shortened by 2 bases and J by 8 bases, with 15 bases between the two germline ends. CDR1 and CDR2 from the germline V gene are MDHEN and SYDVKM. The length of the CDR3 is 15 residues. For the CDR3, the DNA is TGTGCCAGCAGTTTAGAAGCAGGGGCTCGGGAAAAACTGTTTTTT. It yields the protein CASSLEAGAREKLFF.

This chain joins TRBV10-3 and TRBJ2-3, with 9 bases identical to TRBD1. Germline V gene lookup returns CDR1 ENHRY and CDR2 SYGVKD. There are 16 residues in the CDR3. The J segment lost 1 base and the V segment lost 6 bases, leaving 8 bases of the junction unmatched. The CDR3 reads CAIRPDRGGGTDTQYF. CDR3 in DNA: TGTGCCATCAGGCCGGACAGGGGAGGTGGCACAGATACGCAGTATTTT.

V and J are TRBV10-3 and TRBJ2-1; 8 nucleotides line up with TRBD2. The CDR3 spans 15 residues. The junction had 3 bases not matched to a gene; V was cut back by 5 bases and J by 0 bases. The germline gives CDR1 ENHRY, CDR2 SYGVKD. CDR3 nucleotides: TGTGCCATCAGTTCCGGGACTAGCTCCTACAATGAGCAGTTCTTC. Encoded protein: CAISSGTSSYNEQFF.

The chain employs TRBV9 and TRBJ2-3, with 8 bases fitting TRBD2. Trimming at V came to 0 bases and at J to 6 bases, leaving 9 bases not matched to a gene. The CDR3 consists of 16 residues. Germline loops: CDR1 SGDLS, CDR2 YYNGEE. Here the CDR3 DNA reads TGTGCCAGCAGCGTAGAGGTCTCGGGAGGGGCTGATACGCAGTATTTT. This codes for CASSVEVSGGADTQYF. The variable domain in full, completed from reference TRBV9 and TRBJ2-3, reads DSGVTQTPKHLITATGQRVTLRCSPRSGDLSVYWYQQSLDQGLQFLIQYYNGEERAKGNILERFSAQQFPDLHSELNLSSLELGDSALYFCASSVEVSGGADTQYFGPGTRLTVL.

This clone was detected once. The chain employs TRBV5-5 and TRBJ1-6; TRBD1 is a possible D gene (6 bases). V dropped 2 bases and J dropped 8 bases, with 8 bases sitting between them. The CDR3 extends over 13 amino acids. Germline V CDR1 and CDR2: SGHKS, YYEKEE (reference sequence). CDR3 in amino acids: CASSLGGYSPLHF. Here the CDR3 DNA reads TGTGCCAGCAGCTTAGGGGGATATTCACCCCTCCACTTT.

The V and J genes are TRBV11-3 and TRBJ2-7, with D unresolved. The CDR3 runs 13 residues. Germline CDR1 reads SGHNT; CDR2 reads YENEEA. Trimming pared 6 bases from V and 0 bases from J, leaving 9 bases between. Here the CDR3 reads CASSSTDSYEQYF. The CDR3 bases are TGTGCCAGCAGTTCAACAGACTCCTACGAGCAGTACTTC.

This clone showed up just once. The chain has TRBV9 and TRBJ2-3; no clear D. The V gene's germline CDR1 is SGDLS and CDR2 YYNGEE. V lost 0 bases and J 6 bases, leaving 8 bases between the germline ends. This CDR3 is 13 amino acids long. In DNA, the CDR3 is TGTGCCAGCAGCGTAGCCTCTTTGGATACGCAGTATTTT. Its translation: CASSVASLDTQYF.

The chain uses TRBV27 and TRBJ2-7; TRBD1 is a possible D gene (5 bases). CDR3 size: 12 residues. Germline CDR1 reads MNHEY; CDR2 reads SMNVEV (reference sequence). Trimming cost V 2 bases and J 6 bases, with 8 bases left between them. The DNA for the CDR3 is TGTGCCAGCAGTTTACAGGGTGGCGAGCAGTACTTC. Amino acid sequence: CASSLQGGEQYF.

The chain links TRBV27 to TRBJ2-5, with D possibly matching TRBD1 (6 bases). This CDR3 has 16 residues. The germline V gene encodes CDR1 MNHEY and CDR2 SMNVEV (reference sequence). V was shortened by 2 bases and J by 2 bases, with 15 bases between the two germline ends. CDR3 in amino acids: CASSLTNHRAQETQYF. The CDR3 bases are TGTGCCAGCAGTTTAACGAACCACAGGGCTCAAGAGACCCAGTACTTC.

CDR3 in DNA: TGTGCCAGCAGCTTTGGGCTGCACAATGAGCAGTTCTTC. Its protein product is CASSFGLHNEQFF. This rearrangement joins TRBV7-3 to TRBJ2-1; no clear D gene. The CDR3 has 13 amino acids. V lost 3 bases and J lost 5, with 8 bases in between. Germline V gives CDR1 SGHTA, CDR2 FQGTGA.

V is TRBV6-5 and J is TRBJ2-1, with 10 bases that match TRBD1. Germline V gene sequence: CDR1 MNHEY, CDR2 SVGAGI. The trim removed 4 bases at V and 8 bases at J, leaving 8 bases unmatched. The CDR3 contains 15 residues. CDR3 region: CASSSGQGFGHEQFF. The DNA of the CDR3 is TGTGCCAGCAGTTCGGGACAGGGGTTCGGTCATGAGCAGTTCTTC.

This clone was seen once. The chain employs TRBV11-2 and TRBJ1-2, with D uncertain. Trimming cost V 8 bases and J 4 bases, with 14 bases left between them. CDR1 SGHAT and CDR2 FQNNGV come from the germline V gene. The CDR3 is 13 amino acids. The DNA for the CDR3 is TGTGCCAGCCCAAGACCCTGGAGCTATGGCTACACCTTC. Its translation: CASPRPWSYGYTF.

The rearrangement links TRBV6-5 to TRBJ1-1; D remains unclear. From germline, CDR1 is MNHEY and CDR2 SVGAGI. This CDR3 spans 12 amino acids. V was shortened by 2 bases and J by 4 bases, with 5 bases between the two germline ends. The CDR3 reads CASSYPVTEAFF. As DNA, the CDR3 is TGTGCCAGCAGTTACCCGGTCACTGAAGCTTTCTTT.

The chain carries TRBV7-9 and TRBJ2-2; possible D gene TRBD1, 5 bases. The CDR3 is 14 amino acids. Per germline, CDR1 SEHNR and CDR2 FQNEAQ (reference sequence). V dropped 6 bases and J dropped 4 bases, with 12 bases sitting between them. The CDR3 reads CASREQGPTGELFF. In DNA, the CDR3 is TGTGCCAGCAGGGAGCAGGGCCCCACCGGGGAGCTGTTTTTT. Drawing the rest from reference TRBV7-9 and TRBJ2-2, the complete variable domain is DTGVSQNPRHKITKRGQNVTFRCDPISEHNRLYWYRQTLGQGPEFLTYFQNEAQLEKSRLLSDRFSAERPKGSFSTLEIQRTEQGDSAMYLCASREQGPTGELFFGEGSRLTVL.

The rearrangement joins TRBV18 to TRBJ2-6; 7 positions agree with TRBD2. The CDR3 has 18 residues. In germline, CDR1 is KGHSH, CDR2 LQKENI. V dropped 1 base and J dropped 5; count of bases not matched to a gene: 11. This CDR3 reads CASSPLGSRETWANVLTF. CDR3 in DNA: TGTGCCAGCTCACCACTAGGCTCGCGGGAGACGTGGGCCAACGTCCTGACTTTC.

The CDR3 DNA follows: TGTGCCAGTAGTATCGGAAAGGGACAGGGGGTTAATGAGCAGTTCTTC. Translated, it gives CASSIGKGQGVNEQFF. The J gene is TRBJ2-1, the V gene TRBV19; the match to TRBD1 covers 11 bases. The J segment lost 7 bases and the V segment lost 3 bases, leaving 8 bases of the junction unmatched. Germline-derived CDR1 and CDR2 are LNHDA and SQIVND (reference sequence). The CDR3 loop spans 16 amino acids. Full variable domain (rest looked up from reference TRBV19 and TRBJ2-1): DGGITQSPKYLFRKEGQNVTLSCEQNLNHDAMYWYRQDPGQGLRLIYYSQIVNDFQKGDIAEGYSVSREKKESFPLTVTSAQKNPTAFYLCASSIGKGQGVNEQFFGPGTRLTVL.

CDR3 coding DNA: TGTGCCAGCAGCCAAGATCGGAGGGGCGAGCAGTACTTC. This encodes CASSQDRRGEQYF. The V and J genes are TRBV3-1 (or the pseudogene TRBV3-2) and TRBJ2-7, with TRBD2 as a possible D gene (6 bases). V was pared by 0 bases and J by 6 bases, with 9 bases between. The CDR3 sequence is 13 residues long. CDR1 and CDR2 (germline): LGHDT, YNNKEL (reference sequence).

The chain carries TRBV9 and TRBJ2-1, with a tentative D call TRBD2 (6 bases). Germline V gene lookup returns CDR1 SGDLS and CDR2 YYNGEE. CDR3 length equals 15 residues. V lost 0 bases and J 7 bases, leaving 14 bases between the germline ends. The DNA of the CDR3 is TGTGCCAGCAGCGTAGCCCCGACGGGGGTGAATGAGCAGTTCTTC. Translation: CASSVAPTGVNEQFF.

The chain links TRBV3-1 (or the pseudogene TRBV3-2) to TRBJ2-3, with a weak D call TRBD1 (6 bases). The germline V and J ends were trimmed by 4 bases and 7 bases, with 9 bases remaining between them. Germline V lookup: CDR1 LGHDT, CDR2 YNNKEL (reference sequence). This CDR3 spans 12 amino acids. In DNA, the CDR3 is TGTGCCAGCAGCCCTGACAGGTATACGCAGTATTTT. Translated: CASSPDRYTQYF.